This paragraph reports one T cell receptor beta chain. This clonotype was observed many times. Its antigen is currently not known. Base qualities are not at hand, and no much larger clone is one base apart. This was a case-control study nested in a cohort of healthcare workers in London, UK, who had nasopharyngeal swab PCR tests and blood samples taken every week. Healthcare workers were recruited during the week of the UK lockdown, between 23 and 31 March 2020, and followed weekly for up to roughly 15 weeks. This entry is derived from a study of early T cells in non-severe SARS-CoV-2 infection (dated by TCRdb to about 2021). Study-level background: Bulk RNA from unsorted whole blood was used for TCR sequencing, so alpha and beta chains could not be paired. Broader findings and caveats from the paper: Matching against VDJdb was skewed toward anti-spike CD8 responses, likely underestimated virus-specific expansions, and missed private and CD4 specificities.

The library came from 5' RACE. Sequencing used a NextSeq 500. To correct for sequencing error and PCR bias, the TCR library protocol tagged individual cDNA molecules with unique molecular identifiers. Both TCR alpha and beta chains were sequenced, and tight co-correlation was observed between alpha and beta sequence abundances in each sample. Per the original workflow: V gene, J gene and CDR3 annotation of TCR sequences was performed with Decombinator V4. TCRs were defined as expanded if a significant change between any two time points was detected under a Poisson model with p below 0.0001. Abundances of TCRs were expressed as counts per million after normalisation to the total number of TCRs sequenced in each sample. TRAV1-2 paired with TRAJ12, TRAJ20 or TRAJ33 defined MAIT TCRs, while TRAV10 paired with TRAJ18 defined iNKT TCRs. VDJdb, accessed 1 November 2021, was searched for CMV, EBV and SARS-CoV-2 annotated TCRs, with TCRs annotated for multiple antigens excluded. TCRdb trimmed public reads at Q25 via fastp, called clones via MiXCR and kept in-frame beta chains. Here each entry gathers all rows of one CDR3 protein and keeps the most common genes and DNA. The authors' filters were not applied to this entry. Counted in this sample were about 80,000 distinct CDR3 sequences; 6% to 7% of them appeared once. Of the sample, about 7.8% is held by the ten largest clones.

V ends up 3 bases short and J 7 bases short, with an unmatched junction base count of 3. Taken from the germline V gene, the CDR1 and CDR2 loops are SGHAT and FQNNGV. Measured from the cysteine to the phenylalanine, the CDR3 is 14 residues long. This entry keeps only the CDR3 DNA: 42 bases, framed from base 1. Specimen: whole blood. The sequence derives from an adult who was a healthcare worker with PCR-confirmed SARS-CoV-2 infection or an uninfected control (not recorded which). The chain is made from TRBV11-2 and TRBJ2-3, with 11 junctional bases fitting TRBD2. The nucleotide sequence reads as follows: TGTGCCAGCAGCTTCGGGACTAGCGGCAATACGCAGTATTTT. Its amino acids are CASSFGTSGNTQYF. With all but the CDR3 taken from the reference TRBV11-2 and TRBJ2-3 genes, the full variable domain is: EAGVAQSPRYKIIEKRQSVAFWCNPISGHATLYWYQQILGQGPKLLIQFQNNGVVDDSQLPKDRFSAERLKGVDSTLKIQPAKLEDSAVYLCASSFGTSGNTQYFGPGTRLTVL.